Listed here are 21 T cell receptor beta chains from one sample, sequenced in a study of control samples from healthy donors and cancer patients. The repertoire was sequenced with immunoSEQ multiplex PCR; TCRdb's copy has only in-frame clones and lacks some. Here the sample spans roughly 9,700 clones, around 90% being singletons. The source material was PBMCs. These receptor sequences come from a man between 60 and 70 years old with colorectal cancer.

The V and J genes are TRBV7-2 and TRBJ1-2; unclear D gene. Germline CDR1 and CDR2: SGHTA and FQGNSA. Between the trimmed V and J ends, which lost 4 bases and 6 bases, there was a span of 15 bases. This CDR3 region has 14 residues. In nucleotides, the CDR3 is TGTGCCAGCAGCTCAGGCACAGAGATAGATGGCTACACCTTC. Its translation: CASSSGTEIDGYTF.

This CDR3 is CASSRGGSSGNTIYF. For the CDR3, the DNA is TGTGCCAGCAGCCGGGGCGGCAGCTCTGGAAACACCATATATTTT. The chain recombines TRBV7-2 with TRBJ1-3, with TRBD1 as a possible D gene (5 bases). Trimming removed 5 bases from V and 0 bases from J, with 11 bases in between. The CDR3 consists of 15 residues. Per germline, CDR1 SGHTA and CDR2 FQGNSA.

The rearrangement joins TRBV18 to TRBJ1-2; D ambiguous. There are 15 residues in the CDR3. V shed 6 bases and J shed 3 bases, with 17 bases lying between them. Germline V gives CDR1 KGHSH, CDR2 LQKENI. The CDR3 DNA is TGTGCCAGCTCCCTAGACACCGTCCTTCACTATGGCTACACCTTC. Protein product: CASSLDTVLHYGYTF.

This clone was detected once. The genes are TRBV6-2 or TRBV6-3 and TRBJ2-1; 7 bases are shared with TRBD2. The germline CDR1 and CDR2 sequences are MNHEY and SVGEGT. V lost 4 bases to trimming and J lost 8 bases; unmatched junction nucleotides: 23. The CDR3 loop spans 19 amino acids. In DNA form, the CDR3 reads TGTGCCAGCAGTTTTCCACCTTCACATACTAGCGACTCTGGGGATGAGCAGTTCTTC. As protein: CASSFPPSHTSDSGDEQFF.

V gene TRBV4-3 combines with J gene TRBJ2-2; D gene unclear. Germline V gene data show CDR1 as LGHNA and CDR2 as YSLEER. The CDR3 has 16 residues. V was shortened by 4 bases and J by 0 bases, with 12 bases between the two germline ends. CDR3 in DNA: TGCGCCAGCAGCCCCCGGTCGTGGACGAACACCGGGGAGCTGTTTTTT. This translates into CASSPRSWTNTGELFF.

The V and J genes are TRBV28 and TRBJ2-2, with D uncertain. This CDR3 is built from 12 residues. Trimming removed 4 bases from V and 6 bases from J, with 6 bases in between. Germline V gene sequence: CDR1 MDHEN, CDR2 SYDVKM. The CDR3 spells CASSSMPGELFF. The CDR3 region has the DNA TGTGCCAGCAGTTCTATGCCCGGGGAGCTGTTTTTT.

The CDR3 region has the DNA TGTGCCAGCAGCCAGGTGGGGGCGAGGGGCGAGCAGTACTTC. It encodes CASSQVGARGEQYF. V is TRBV4-2 and J is TRBJ2-7, with D possibly matching TRBD1 (6 bases). V was cut by 3 bases and J by 6 bases, with 15 bases left in between. This CDR3 spans 14 amino acids. The germline CDR1 and CDR2 sequences are LGHNA and YNFKEQ.

The rearrangement uses TRBV7-8 and TRBJ1-1; D not certain. Trimming removed 1 base at V and 3 bases at J, with 6 bases between. The CDR3 totals 13 residues. The germline CDR1 and CDR2 sequences are SGHVS and FQNEAQ. The CDR3 reads CASSLDRDTEAFF. The DNA for the CDR3 is TGTGCCAGCAGCTTAGACCGGGACACTGAAGCTTTCTTT.

The chain carries TRBV4-2 and TRBJ2-3; D may be TRBD2 (7 bases). The V gene's germline CDR1 is LGHNA and CDR2 YNFKEQ. The CDR3 covers 13 residues. The V gene lost 4 bases and the J gene lost 9 bases, with 14 bases spanning the gap. CDR3 amino acids: CASSPLRGRTQYF. The CDR3 DNA reads TGTGCCAGCAGCCCGTTGCGGGGGCGGACGCAGTATTTT.

The chain joins TRBV7-3 to TRBJ2-3; 13 bases match TRBD2. The V and J ends lost 2 bases and 9 bases, in that order; junction bases with no gene match: 5. CDR1 and CDR2 from the germline V gene are SGHTA and FQGTGA. The CDR3 is 15 amino acids. In DNA form, the CDR3 reads TGTGCCAGCAGCTTAGGACTAGCGGGGGCCAGGACGCAGTATTTT. Protein: CASSLGLAGARTQYF.

The J gene is TRBJ1-6, the V gene TRBV28; D remains unclear. The length of the CDR3 is 16 residues. V was shortened by 5 bases and J by 0 bases, with 11 bases between the two germline ends. In germline, CDR1 is MDHEN, CDR2 SYDVKM. The CDR3 sequence: CASSLDLSSYNSPLHF. In DNA form, the CDR3 reads TGTGCCAGCAGTCTTGACCTGAGCTCCTATAATTCACCCCTCCACTTT.

This rearrangement joins TRBV6-1 to TRBJ1-2; unclear D gene. Looked up from germline, CDR1 is MNHNS and CDR2 is SASEGT. There are 15 residues in the CDR3. Trimming pared 2 bases from V and 7 bases from J, leaving 17 bases between. This CDR3 reads CASSEQGQISGGYTF. CDR3 nucleotide sequence: TGTGCCAGCAGTGAACAAGGCCAAATCTCGGGTGGCTACACCTTC.

The chain carries TRBV5-4 and TRBJ1-6; the D gene is possibly TRBD1 (5 bases). CDR1 SGHNT and CDR2 YYREEE come from the germline V gene (reference sequence). The CDR3 is 16 residues long. With 0 bases removed from V and 7 bases from J, the gap between germline ends came to 14 bases. CDR3 in amino acids: CASSLGGSSENSPLHF. Written as DNA, the CDR3 is TGTGCCAGCAGCTTGGGGGGGAGCAGCGAGAATTCACCCCTCCACTTT.

A single count supports this clone. The chain recombines TRBV27 with TRBJ2-3; the D gene is possibly TRBD1 (5 bases). This CDR3 is built from 15 residues. The V gene's germline CDR1 is MNHEY and CDR2 SMNVEV (reference sequence). Trimming took off 4 bases at V and 1 base at J, with 12 bases between the two ends. DNA of the CDR3: TGTGCCAGCAGTTATGCAGGGTGGGGCACAGATACGCAGTATTTT. This codes for CASSYAGWGTDTQYF.

This clone was found once. The chain carries TRBV27 and TRBJ1-1, with no clear D. Trimming pared 2 bases from V and 3 bases from J, leaving 7 bases between. Germline values: CDR1 MNHEY, CDR2 SMNVEV (reference sequence). This CDR3 has 13 amino acids. For the CDR3, the DNA is TGTGCCAGCAGTTTAGTGCGGGACACTGAAGCTTTCTTT. It translates to CASSLVRDTEAFF.

The rearrangement links TRBV6-5 to TRBJ2-7; perhaps TRBD1 as D (5 bases). The CDR3 loop spans 13 amino acids. The V end was cut by 3 bases, the J end by 1 base, with 7 bases between. Germline CDR1 and CDR2: MNHEY and SVGAGI. As DNA, the CDR3 is TGTGCCAGCAGTTATACAGGTTCCTACGAGCAGTACTTC. Amino acid sequence: CASSYTGSYEQYF.

The CDR3 DNA follows: TGTGCCAGCAGCCCCGGGGGAGACTATGGCTACACCTTC. Translating it yields CASSPGGDYGYTF. V and J are TRBV25-1 and TRBJ1-2; possibly TRBD1 for D (5 bases). Trimming removed 6 bases at V and 3 bases at J, with 11 bases between. Germline values: CDR1 MGHDK, CDR2 SYGVNS. This CDR3 contains 13 residues.

The chain is built from TRBV29-1 and TRBJ1-2; D is perhaps TRBD1 (6 bases). V was pared by 1 base and J by 10 bases, with 19 bases between. The CDR3 spans 14 residues. Germline CDR1 reads SQVTM; CDR2 reads ANQGSEA. The CDR3 nucleotides are TGCAGCGTTGAAGCCGGGGGCTCTTTCTTACCCTACACCTTC. Its protein product is CSVEAGGSFLPYTF. Supplemented by reference TRBV29-1 and TRBJ1-2, the full variable domain reads SAVISQKPSRDICQRGTSLTIQCQVDSQVTMMFWYRQQPGQSLTLIATANQGSEATYESGFVIDKFPISRPNLTFSTLTVSNMSPEDSSIYLCSVEAGGSFLPYTFGSGTRLTVV.

This clone was seen once. The chain couples TRBV21-1 to TRBJ1-5. TRBV21-1 is a documented pseudogene. The CDR3 runs 18 residues. The CDR3 reads CASSKRGGHMSIHQPQHF. CDR3 bases: TGTGCCAGCAGCAAACGGGGGGGTCATATGTCAATACATCAGCCCCAGCATTTT.

The chain employs TRBV24-1 and TRBJ1-2; 10 bases are shared with TRBD1. CDR1 is KGHDR and CDR2 is SFDVKD in the germline V gene. CDR3 size: 15 residues. V shed 3 bases and J 8 bases; nucleotides not matched to a gene: 8. For the CDR3, the DNA is TGTGCCACCAGTGATACCCGACAGGGGGCTACGGGCTACACCTTC. It specifies CATSDTRQGATGYTF.

This chain uses TRBV12-3 or TRBV12-4 with TRBJ2-1, with unresolved D. This CDR3 comprises 13 residues. Trimming removed 5 bases from V and 5 bases from J, with 10 bases in between. The DNA for the CDR3 is TGTGCCAGCAGTCCCACTCTGAACAATGAGCAGTTCTTC. Its protein product is CASSPTLNNEQFF.